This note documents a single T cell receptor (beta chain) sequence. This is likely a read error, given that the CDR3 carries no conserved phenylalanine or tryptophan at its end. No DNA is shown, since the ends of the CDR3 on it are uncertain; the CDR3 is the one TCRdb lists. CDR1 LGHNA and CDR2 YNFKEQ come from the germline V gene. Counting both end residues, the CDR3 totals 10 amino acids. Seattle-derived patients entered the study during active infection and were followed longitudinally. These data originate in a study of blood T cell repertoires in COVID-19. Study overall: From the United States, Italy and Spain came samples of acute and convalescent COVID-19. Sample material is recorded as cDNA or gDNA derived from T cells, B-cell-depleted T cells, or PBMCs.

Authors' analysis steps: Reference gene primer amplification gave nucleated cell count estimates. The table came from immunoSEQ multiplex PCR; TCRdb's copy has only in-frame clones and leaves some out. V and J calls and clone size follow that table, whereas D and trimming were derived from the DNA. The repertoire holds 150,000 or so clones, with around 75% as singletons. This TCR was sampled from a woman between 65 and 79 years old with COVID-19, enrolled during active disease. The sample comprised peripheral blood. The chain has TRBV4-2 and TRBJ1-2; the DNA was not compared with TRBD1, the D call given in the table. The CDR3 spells CASSPETDRS.